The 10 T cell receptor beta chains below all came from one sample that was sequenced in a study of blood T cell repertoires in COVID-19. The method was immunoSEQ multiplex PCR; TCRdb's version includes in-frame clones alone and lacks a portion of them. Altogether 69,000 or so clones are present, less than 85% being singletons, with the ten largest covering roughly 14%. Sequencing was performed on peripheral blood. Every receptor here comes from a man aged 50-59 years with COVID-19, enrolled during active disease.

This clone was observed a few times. CDR3 amino acids: CASSPPRTSSTGELFF. In nucleotides, the CDR3 is TGTGCCAGCTCACCACCGCGGACTAGCAGCACCGGGGAGCTGTTTTTT. The rearrangement joins TRBV18 to TRBJ2-2; 8 bases fit TRBD2. Germline V gives CDR1 KGHSH, CDR2 LQKENI. The V and J ends lost 0 bases and 4 bases, in that order; junction bases with no gene match: 4. The CDR3 sequence is 16 residues long.

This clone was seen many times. The CDR3 sequence is CASSVAYREGNEQFF. CDR3 sequence (DNA): TGTGCCAGCAGCGTAGCTTACAGGGAAGGCAATGAGCAGTTCTTC. The chain has TRBV9 and TRBJ2-1; D possibly corresponds to TRBD1 (6 bases). Trimming shortened V by 0 bases and J by 6 bases, and 13 bases separated the two germline ends. This CDR3 has 15 amino acids. Germline V gives CDR1 SGDLS, CDR2 YYNGEE.

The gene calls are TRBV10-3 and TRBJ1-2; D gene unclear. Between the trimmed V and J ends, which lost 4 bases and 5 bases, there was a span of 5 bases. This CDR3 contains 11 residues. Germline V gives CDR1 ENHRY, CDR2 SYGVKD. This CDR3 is CAISGTYGYTF. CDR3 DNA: TGTGCCATCAGTGGCACTTATGGCTACACCTTC.

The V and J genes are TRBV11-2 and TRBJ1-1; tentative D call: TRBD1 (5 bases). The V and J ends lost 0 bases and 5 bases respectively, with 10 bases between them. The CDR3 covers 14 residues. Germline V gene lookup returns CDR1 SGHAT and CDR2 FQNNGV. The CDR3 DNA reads TGTGCCAGCAGCTTAGACCAGGGCTTGACTGAAGCTTTCTTT. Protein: CASSLDQGLTEAFF.

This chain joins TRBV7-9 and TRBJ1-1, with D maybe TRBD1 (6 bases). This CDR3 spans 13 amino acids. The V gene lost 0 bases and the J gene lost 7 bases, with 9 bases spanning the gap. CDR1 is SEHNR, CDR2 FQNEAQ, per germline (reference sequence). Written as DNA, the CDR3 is TGTGCCAGCAGCTTAGCGACGGACAGTGAAGCTTTCTTT. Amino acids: CASSLATDSEAFF.

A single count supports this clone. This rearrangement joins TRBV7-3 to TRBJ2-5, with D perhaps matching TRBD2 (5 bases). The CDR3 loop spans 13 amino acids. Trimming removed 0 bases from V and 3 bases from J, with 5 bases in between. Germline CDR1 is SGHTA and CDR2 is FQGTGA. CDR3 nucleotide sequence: TGTGCCAGCAGCTTAACGAGGGAAGAGACCCAGTACTTC. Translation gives CASSLTREETQYF.

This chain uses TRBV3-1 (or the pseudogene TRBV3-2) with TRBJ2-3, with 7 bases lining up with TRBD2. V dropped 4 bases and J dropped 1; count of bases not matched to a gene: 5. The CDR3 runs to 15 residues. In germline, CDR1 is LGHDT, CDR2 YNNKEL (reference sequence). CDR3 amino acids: CASSPHRGGTDTQYF. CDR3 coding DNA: TGTGCCAGCAGCCCTCACCGGGGGGGCACAGATACGCAGTATTTT.

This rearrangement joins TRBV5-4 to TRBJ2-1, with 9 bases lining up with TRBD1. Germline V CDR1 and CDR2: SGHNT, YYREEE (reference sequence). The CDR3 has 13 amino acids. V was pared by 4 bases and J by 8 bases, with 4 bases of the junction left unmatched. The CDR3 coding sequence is TGTGCCAGCAGCCAGGGACAGGGATATGAGCAGTTCTTC. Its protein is CASSQGQGYEQFF.

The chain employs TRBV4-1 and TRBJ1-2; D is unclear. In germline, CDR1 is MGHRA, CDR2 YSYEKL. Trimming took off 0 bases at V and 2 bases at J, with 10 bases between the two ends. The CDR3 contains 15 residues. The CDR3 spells CASSQEGRRNYGYTF. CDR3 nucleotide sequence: TGCGCCAGCAGCCAAGAAGGGCGGAGGAACTATGGCTACACCTTC.

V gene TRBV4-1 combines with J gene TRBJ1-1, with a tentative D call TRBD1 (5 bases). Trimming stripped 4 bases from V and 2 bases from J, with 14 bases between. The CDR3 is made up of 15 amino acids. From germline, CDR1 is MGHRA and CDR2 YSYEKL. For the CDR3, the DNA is TGCGCCAGCAGCCTAAGTAGTCAGGGTAACACTGAAGCTTTCTTT. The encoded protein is CASSLSSQGNTEAFF.